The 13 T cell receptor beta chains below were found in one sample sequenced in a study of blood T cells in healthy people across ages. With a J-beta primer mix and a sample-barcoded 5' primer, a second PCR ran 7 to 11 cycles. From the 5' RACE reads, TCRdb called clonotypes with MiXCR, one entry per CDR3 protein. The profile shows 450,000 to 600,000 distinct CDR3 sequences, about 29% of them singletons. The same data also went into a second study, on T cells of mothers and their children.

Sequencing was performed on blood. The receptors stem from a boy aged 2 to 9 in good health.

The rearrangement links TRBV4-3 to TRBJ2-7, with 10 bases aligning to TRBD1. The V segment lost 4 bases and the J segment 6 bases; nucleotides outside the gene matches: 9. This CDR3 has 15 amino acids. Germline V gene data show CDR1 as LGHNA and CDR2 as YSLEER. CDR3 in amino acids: CASSPGTGEGFEQYF. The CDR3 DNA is TGCGCCAGCAGCCCCGGGACAGGGGAAGGATTCGAGCAGTACTTC.

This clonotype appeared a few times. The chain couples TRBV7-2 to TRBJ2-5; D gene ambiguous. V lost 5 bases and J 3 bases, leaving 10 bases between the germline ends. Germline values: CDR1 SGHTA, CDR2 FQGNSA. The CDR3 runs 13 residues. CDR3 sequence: CASSQSREETQYF. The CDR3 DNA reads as TGTGCCAGCAGCCAATCAAGGGAAGAGACCCAGTACTTC. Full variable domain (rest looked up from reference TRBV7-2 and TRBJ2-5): GAGVSQSPSNKVTEKGKDVELRCDPISGHTALYWYRQSLGQGLEFLIYFQGNSAPDKSGLPSDRFSAERTGGSVSTLTIQRTQQEDSAVYLCASSQSREETQYFGPGTRLLVL.

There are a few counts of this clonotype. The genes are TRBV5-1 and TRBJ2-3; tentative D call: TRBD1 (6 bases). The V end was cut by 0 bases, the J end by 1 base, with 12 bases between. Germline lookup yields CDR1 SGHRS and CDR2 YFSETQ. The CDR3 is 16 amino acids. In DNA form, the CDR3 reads TGCGCCAGCAGCTTGGGACAGGCTATCGGCACAGATACGCAGTATTTT. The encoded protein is CASSLGQAIGTDTQYF.

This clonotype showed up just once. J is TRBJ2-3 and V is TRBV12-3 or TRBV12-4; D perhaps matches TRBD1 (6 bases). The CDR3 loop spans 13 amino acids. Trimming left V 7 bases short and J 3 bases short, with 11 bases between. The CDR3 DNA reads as TGTGCCAGCACCCTGGACAGTACAGATACGCAGTATTTT. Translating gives CASTLDSTDTQYF.

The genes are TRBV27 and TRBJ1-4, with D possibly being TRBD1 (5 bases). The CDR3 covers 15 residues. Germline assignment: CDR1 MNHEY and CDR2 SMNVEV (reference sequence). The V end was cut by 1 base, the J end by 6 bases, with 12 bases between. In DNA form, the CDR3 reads TGTGCCAGCAGTTTATTGGGGGTGGAAGATGAAAAACTGTTTTTT. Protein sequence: CASSLLGVEDEKLFF. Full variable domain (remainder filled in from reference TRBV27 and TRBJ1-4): EAQVTQNPRYLITVTGKKLTVTCSQNMNHEYMSWYRQDPGLGLRQIYYSMNVEVTDKGDVPEGYKVSRKEKRNFPLILESPSPNQTSLYFCASSLLGVEDEKLFFGSGTQLSVL.

CDR3 DNA sequence: TGTGCCAGCAGCTTAGTGCGGGGGGCATACAATGAGCAGTTCTTC. It translates to CASSLVRGAYNEQFF. The chain couples TRBV7-9 to TRBJ2-1, with 8 bases fitting TRBD2. Germline assignment: CDR1 SEHNR and CDR2 FQNEAQ (reference sequence). The CDR3 length is 15 residues. V lost 1 base and J lost 4; bases outside the gene matches: 3.

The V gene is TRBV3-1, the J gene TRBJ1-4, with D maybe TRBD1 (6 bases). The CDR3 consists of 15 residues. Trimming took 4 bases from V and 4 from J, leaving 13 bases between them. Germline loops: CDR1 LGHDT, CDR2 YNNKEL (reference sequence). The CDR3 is CASSPTGQSNEKLFF. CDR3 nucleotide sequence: TGTGCCAGCAGCCCTACCGGACAGAGTAATGAAAAACTGTTTTTT.

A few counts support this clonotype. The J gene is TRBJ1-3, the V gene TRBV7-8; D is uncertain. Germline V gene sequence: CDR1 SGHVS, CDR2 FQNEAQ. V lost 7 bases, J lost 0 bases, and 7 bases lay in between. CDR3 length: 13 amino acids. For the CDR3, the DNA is TGTGCCAGCAATACTCGCTCTGGAAACACCATATATTTT. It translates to CASNTRSGNTIYF.

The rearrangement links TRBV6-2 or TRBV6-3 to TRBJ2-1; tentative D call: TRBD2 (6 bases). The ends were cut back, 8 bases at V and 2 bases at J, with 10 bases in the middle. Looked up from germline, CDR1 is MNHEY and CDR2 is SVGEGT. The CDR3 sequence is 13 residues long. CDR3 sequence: CASGDSTYNEQFF. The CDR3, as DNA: TGTGCCAGCGGGGACTCAACCTACAATGAGCAGTTCTTC.

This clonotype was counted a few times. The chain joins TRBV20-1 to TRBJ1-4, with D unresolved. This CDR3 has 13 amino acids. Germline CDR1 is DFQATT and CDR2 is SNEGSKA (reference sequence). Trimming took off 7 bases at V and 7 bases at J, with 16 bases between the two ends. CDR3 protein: CSGNVLWGEKLFF. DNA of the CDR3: TGCAGTGGGAACGTTCTATGGGGTGAAAAACTGTTTTTT.

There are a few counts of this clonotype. The CDR3 is CASLLGESYGELFF. The CDR3 nucleotides are TGTGCCAGCCTTTTGGGGGAGAGCTACGGGGAGCTGTTTTTT. The chain has TRBV12-3 or TRBV12-4 and TRBJ2-2; possibly TRBD1 or TRBD2 for D (5 bases each). Trimming cost V 8 bases and J 7 bases, with 17 bases left between them. The CDR3 loop spans 14 amino acids.

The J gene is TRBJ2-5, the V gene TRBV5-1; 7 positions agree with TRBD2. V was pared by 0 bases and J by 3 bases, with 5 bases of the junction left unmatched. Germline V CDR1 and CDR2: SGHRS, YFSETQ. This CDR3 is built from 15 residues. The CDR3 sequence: CASSLGGGTKETQYF. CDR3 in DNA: TGCGCCAGCAGCTTGGGCGGGGGAACGAAAGAGACCCAGTACTTC.

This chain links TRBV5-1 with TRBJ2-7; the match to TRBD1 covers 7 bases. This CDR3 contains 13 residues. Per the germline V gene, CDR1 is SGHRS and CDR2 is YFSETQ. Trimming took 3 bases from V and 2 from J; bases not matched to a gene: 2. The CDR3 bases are TGCGCCAGCAGCTACGACAGGGCCTACGAGCAGTACTTC. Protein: CASSYDRAYEQYF.